Below, 21 T cell receptor beta chains from the same sample are listed, as sequenced in a study of T cell clones after liver transplantation. Sequencing used immunoSEQ multiplex PCR; TCRdb keeps in-frame clones, though not all of them. The sample has 80,000 or so clones, roughly 80% seen once. The sequencing used CD4+ T cells from blood, collected 46 months after liver transplant. These receptors came from a human patient who received a liver transplant. A subset of T cells may come from the graft donor.

The chain has TRBV5-1 and TRBJ1-1; 8 bases fit TRBD1. Germline CDR1 is SGHRS and CDR2 is YFSETQ. The CDR3 is made up of 15 amino acids. The trim removed 4 bases at V and 3 bases at J, leaving 8 bases unmatched. This chain's CDR3 is CASSLQGGQYTEAFF. DNA of the CDR3: TGCGCCAGCAGCCTACAGGGGGGTCAATACACTGAAGCTTTCTTT. Full variable domain (outside the CDR3, taken from reference TRBV5-1 and TRBJ1-1): KAGVTQTPRYLIKTRGQQVTLSCSPISGHRSVSWYQQTPGQGLQFLFEYFSETQRNKGNFPGRFSGRQFSNSRSEMNVSTLELGDSALYLCASSLQGGQYTEAFFGQGTRLTVV.

V usage is TRBV25-1 and J usage is TRBJ2-2, with 7 bases that match TRBD1. With V trimmed by 3 bases and J by 1 base, 8 bases remained unmatched. The CDR3 contains 17 residues. Germline CDR1 MGHDK, CDR2 SYGVNS. This CDR3 reads CASSDPHRGRNTGELFF. Here the CDR3 DNA reads TGTGCCAGCAGTGATCCCCACAGGGGTAGGAACACCGGGGAGCTGTTTTTT.

The sample holds a few counts of this clone. This chain connects TRBV6-5 to TRBJ1-5; D gene uncertain. The CDR3 loop spans 15 amino acids. The V gene's germline CDR1 is MNHEY and CDR2 SVGAGI. Trimming took 4 bases from V and 6 from J, leaving 16 bases between them. Here the CDR3 DNA reads TGTGCCAGCAGTTCTCCAGGTTCGAGAAGTCAGCCCCAGCATTTT. Amino acid sequence: CASSSPGSRSQPQHF.

This clone was counted once. This sequence joins TRBV19 and TRBJ1-1, with unresolved D. The V and J ends lost 5 bases and 7 bases respectively, with 11 bases between them. The CDR3 sequence is 12 residues long. From germline, CDR1 is LNHDA and CDR2 SQIVND (reference sequence). The CDR3 is CASSPRISEAFF. The CDR3 region has the DNA TGTGCCAGTAGTCCTCGGATCAGTGAAGCTTTCTTT.

The V and J genes are TRBV5-1 and TRBJ2-4; D possibly corresponds to TRBD1 (6 bases). CDR1 is SGHRS and CDR2 is YFSETQ in the germline V gene. This CDR3 has 18 residues. The V end lost 0 bases, the J end lost 2 bases, and 18 bases lay between the germline ends. CDR3 in DNA: TGCGCCAGCAGCTTGGTTACCTTTCAGGGGCCTCCCAAAAACATTCAGTACTTC. Translating gives CASSLVTFQGPPKNIQYF. The full variable domain, with the rest looked up from reference TRBV5-1 and TRBJ2-4, is KAGVTQTPRYLIKTRGQQVTLSCSPISGHRSVSWYQQTPGQGLQFLFEYFSETQRNKGNFPGRFSGRQFSNSRSEMNVSTLELGDSALYLCASSLVTFQGPPKNIQYFGAGTRLSVL.

This chain joins TRBV6-6 and TRBJ1-3, with 7 nucleotides matching TRBD1. The CDR3 is made up of 16 amino acids. Germline-derived CDR1 and CDR2 are MNHNY and SVGAGI (reference sequence). The V gene end was trimmed by 4 bases and the J gene end by 1 base; junction bases not matched to a gene: 7. Here the CDR3 reads CASSSDRSSSGNTIYF. The CDR3, as DNA: TGTGCCAGCAGTTCGGACAGGAGTTCTTCTGGAAACACCATATATTTT.

This CDR3 reads CASSLGTGGTEQETQYF. Written as DNA, the CDR3 is TGTGCCAGCAGCTTGGGGACGGGAGGCACAGAACAAGAGACCCAGTACTTC. The chain uses TRBV7-2 and TRBJ2-5, with 7 bases that match TRBD2. CDR1 SGHTA and CDR2 FQGNSA come from the germline V gene. This CDR3 region has 17 residues. V shed 3 bases, J shed 2 bases, and the junction held 12 bases outside the gene matches.

This chain links TRBV19 with TRBJ2-7; perhaps D is TRBD1 or TRBD2 (5 bases each). Germline loops: CDR1 LNHDA, CDR2 SQIVND (reference sequence). The CDR3 contains 14 residues. Trimming left V 4 bases short and J 2 bases short, with 12 bases between. The CDR3 DNA reads as TGTGCCAGTAGTAGACGGGACGCGACCTACGAGCAGTACTTC. It translates to CASSRRDATYEQYF.

J is TRBJ1-1 and V is TRBV11-2; D not resolved. The CDR3 totals 13 residues. Germline V gene data show CDR1 as SGHAT and CDR2 as FQNNGV. V was shortened by 4 bases and J by 3 bases, with 9 bases between the two germline ends. CDR3 amino acids: CASSSSTYTEAFF. The DNA for the CDR3 is TGTGCCAGCAGCTCAAGTACTTACACTGAAGCTTTCTTT. Complete variable domain (other parts from reference TRBV11-2 and TRBJ1-1): EAGVAQSPRYKIIEKRQSVAFWCNPISGHATLYWYQQILGQGPKLLIQFQNNGVVDDSQLPKDRFSAERLKGVDSTLKIQPAKLEDSAVYLCASSSSTYTEAFFGQGTRLTVV.

This clone was seen a single time. This chain joins TRBV19 and TRBJ1-5; 10 nucleotides align to TRBD1. CDR1 and CDR2 from the germline V gene are LNHDA and SQIVND (reference sequence). There are 16 residues in the CDR3. The junction had 10 bases not matched to a gene; V was cut back by 7 bases and J by 4 bases. The CDR3 here is CASTRDRGDWNQPQHF. The DNA of the CDR3 is TGTGCCAGTACCCGGGACAGGGGTGATTGGAATCAGCCCCAGCATTTT.

V gene TRBV6-6 combines with J gene TRBJ2-7, with D tentatively TRBD1 (5 bases). This CDR3 contains 14 residues. Trimming shortened V by 2 bases and J by 3 bases, and 11 bases separated the two germline ends. Germline CDR1 MNHNY, CDR2 SVGAGI (reference sequence). The CDR3 protein is CASSYVRQNYEQYF. The CDR3, as DNA: TGTGCCAGCAGTTACGTCCGACAGAACTACGAGCAGTACTTC.

The chain has TRBV10-3 and TRBJ1-5; maybe TRBD1 (6 bases). Germline V gives CDR1 ENHRY, CDR2 SYGVKD. The CDR3 consists of 13 residues. V was pared by 4 bases and J by 4 bases, with 8 bases between. Here the CDR3 reads CAISGQVNQPQHF. DNA for the CDR3: TGTGCCATCAGTGGACAGGTAAATCAGCCCCAGCATTTT.

J is TRBJ1-1 and V is TRBV6-5; D gene uncertain. Germline loops: CDR1 MNHEY, CDR2 SVGAGI. Trimming removed 2 bases from V and 6 bases from J, with 16 bases in between. The CDR3 contains 15 residues. This chain's CDR3 is CASSYQVPKFSEAFF. CDR3 bases: TGTGCCAGCAGTTACCAGGTCCCTAAGTTTTCTGAAGCTTTCTTT.

V gene TRBV5-1 combines with J gene TRBJ2-7, with 8 bases aligning to TRBD1. J gave up 3 bases and V 4 bases, and 6 bases lay outside the gene matches. CDR3 length: 14 residues. Per germline, CDR1 SGHRS and CDR2 YFSETQ. The CDR3 sequence is CASSDWTGNYEQYF. CDR3 nucleotides: TGCGCCAGCAGCGACTGGACAGGGAACTACGAGCAGTACTTC.

As to this clone: The identical CDR3 is also encoded by other nucleotide sequences in the sample. For the CDR3, the DNA is TGTGCCAGCAGCCCACGTGACCAAGAGACCCAGTACTTC. Its protein product is CASSPRDQETQYF. The rearrangement links TRBV9 to TRBJ2-5; D unclear. Germline V lookup: CDR1 SGDLS, CDR2 YYNGEE. The CDR3 length is 13 residues. Trimming left V 4 bases short and J 0 bases short, with 7 bases between.

The chain couples TRBV12-5 to TRBJ2-2; D uncertain. Germline CDR1 is LGHNT and CDR2 is FRNRAP. The CDR3 runs to 15 residues. V was cut by 1 base and J by 0 bases, with 6 bases left in between. The CDR3 reads CASGLGTANTGELFF. For the CDR3, the DNA is TGTGCTAGTGGTTTGGGGACGGCGAACACCGGGGAGCTGTTTTTT.

V usage is TRBV2 and J usage is TRBJ2-1; 7 bases are shared with TRBD2. Unmatched junction bases numbered 14, after V lost 8 bases and J lost 7 bases. This CDR3 region has 15 residues. CDR1 and CDR2 (germline): SNHLY, FYNNEI. CDR3 amino acids: CASCPLADFWNEQFF. The CDR3 DNA follows: TGTGCCAGCTGCCCCCTAGCGGATTTCTGGAATGAGCAGTTCTTC. Full variable domain (remainder filled in from reference TRBV2 and TRBJ2-1): EPEVTQTPSHQVTQMGQEVILRCVPISNHLYFYWYRQILGQKVEFLVSFYNNEISEKSEIFDDQFSVERPDGSNFTLKIRSTKLEDSAMYFCASCPLADFWNEQFFGPGTRLTVL.

The chain recombines TRBV19 with TRBJ2-3; tentative D call: TRBD1 (5 bases). The CDR3 has 13 residues. V lost 6 bases to trimming and J lost 0 bases, with 7 bases between them. The V gene's germline CDR1 is LNHDA and CDR2 SQIVND (reference sequence). The CDR3 reads CASRPGSTDTQYF. In DNA form, the CDR3 reads TGTGCCAGTAGGCCAGGGAGCACAGATACGCAGTATTTT.

This chain connects TRBV7-2 to TRBJ2-2, with D possibly being TRBD1 or TRBD2 (6 bases each). The V gene's germline CDR1 is SGHTA and CDR2 FQGNSA. V was shortened by 5 bases and J by 4 bases, with 17 bases between the two germline ends. The CDR3 contains 16 residues. For the CDR3, the DNA is TGTGCCAGCAGCCCCACAGGGACTTTAACCACCGGGGAGCTGTTTTTT. Its protein product is CASSPTGTLTTGELFF.

This chain uses TRBV19 with TRBJ2-1; D is possibly TRBD2 (7 bases). Germline CDR1 is LNHDA and CDR2 is SQIVND (reference sequence). V gave up 6 bases and J gave up 0 bases, with 15 bases separating them. The CDR3 is 16 residues long. The CDR3 nucleotides are TGTGCCAGTAGAGGGGGGGACGCGAGCTCCTACAATGAGCAGTTCTTC. It specifies CASRGGDASSYNEQFF.

This chain joins TRBV10-3 and TRBJ2-2; the D gene is possibly TRBD2 (5 bases). V was shortened by 3 bases and J by 5 bases, with 13 bases between the two germline ends. This CDR3 is 15 amino acids long. Germline CDR1 reads ENHRY; CDR2 reads SYGVKD. CDR3 sequence reads: CAISDPGSSTGELFF. CDR3 in DNA: TGTGCCATCAGTGACCCGGGATCCTCTACCGGGGAGCTGTTTTTT.